Listed below are T cell receptor beta chains from one sample, sequenced in a study of tumor-infiltrating lymphocytes in primary liver carcinoma. TCRdb fed the multiplex PCR reads into MiXCR, producing one record per CDR3 protein. The sample holds roughly 100,000 distinct CDR3 sequences, approximately 78% seen once. Material for sequencing was liver tumor tissue from sampling region 3. The receptors come from a man in his forties with primary liver carcinoma and hepatitis B virus infection. CDR3s include the opening cysteine and the closing phenylalanine or tryptophan. The D gene is left open where the match is weak. Clone size, where shown, is once, few, many, or a class for clones that have expanded.

.	TRBJ2-1	.	TRBV12-3/TRBV12-4	CASQFGGGNERFF	.
.	TRBJ2-3	.	TRBV6-2/TRBV6-3	CASSRCGAGNTQYF	TGTGCTAGCAGTCGGTGCGGCGCCGGAAATACGCAGTATTTT
.	TRBJ1-5	.	TRBV6-2/TRBV6-3	CASSHIGQPVNQPQHF	TGTGCCAGCAGTCATATAGGCCAGCCAGTAAATCAGCCCCAGCATTTT
.	TRBJ1-2	.	TRBV5-6	CASSPNWIGGYTF	TGTGCCAGCAGCCCCAATTGGATAGGGGGCTACACCTTC
.	TRBJ2-2	.	TRBV11-2	CASNTDSDTGGLLF	TGTGCCAGCAACACAGACTCGGACACCGGGGGGCTGTTATTT
TRBD2	TRBJ2-3	.	TRBV4-1	CASSQAGGLAGGPDTQYF	TGCGCCAGCAGCCAAGCGGGGGGACTAGCGGGAGGTCCAGATACGCAGTATTTT
.	TRBJ1-2	.	TRBV30	CAWNRGNYGCTF	TGTGCCTGGAACCGGGGCAACTATGGCTGCACCTTC
.	TRBJ1-1	.	TRBV29-1	CSVLPGWGVNTEAFF	TGCAGCGTTCTTCCGGGGTGGGGGGTGAACACCGAAGCTTTCTTT
TRBD1	TRBJ1-1	once	TRBV6-6	CARSTGETTEAFF	TGTGCCAGGAGTACAGGGGAGACTACTGAGGCTTTCTTT
TRBD2	TRBJ2-1	.	TRBV2	CASSEGSGDEQFF	TGTGCCAGCAGTGAAGGTAGCGGGGATGAGCAGTTCTTC
.	TRBJ1-5	.	TRBV6-2/TRBV6-3	CANSYDSCQPQHF	TGTGCCAACAGTTACGACAGCTGTCAGCCCCAGCATTTT
.	TRBJ2-5	.	TRBV12-3/TRBV12-4	CASSLSEVETQYF	TGTGCCAGCAGTTTATCCGAGGTGGAGACTCAGTACTTC
.	TRBJ2-2	.	TRBV7-3	CASSLSLAIGELFF	TGTGCTAGCAGCTTGTCTCTAGCAATCGGGGAGCTGTTTTTT
.	TRBJ2-3	.	TRBV11-3	CASSPEGGDTDTQCF	TGTGCCAGCAGCCCTGAGGGAGGTGACACAGATACGCAGTGTTTT
.	TRBJ1-1	.	TRBV4-1	CASSEDSGVQNTEASF	TGCGCCAGCAGCGAAGATTCGGGGGTACAGAACACTGAAGCTTCCTTT
TRBD2	TRBJ2-7	.	TRBV10-3	CAITLSGTTYEQYF	TGTGCCATCACTCTTAGCGGGACCACCTACGAGCAGTACTTC
TRBD1	TRBJ2-5	medium-sized	TRBV29-1	CSVGGTGPPRETQYF	TGCAGCGTTGGGGGGACAGGACCTCCGAGGGAGACCCAGTACTTC
.	TRBJ2-7	.	TRBV5-6	CASSRTLIESYEQYF	TGTGCCAGCAGTCGGACATTGATCGAGTCCTACGAGCAGTACTTC
TRBD1	TRBJ1-6	.	TRBV6-6	CASSIGTGGNSPLHF	TGTGCCAGCAGTATCGGGACAGGGGGCAATTCACCCCTCCACTTT
TRBD1	TRBJ1-2	few	TRBV6-6	CVSSPDRDFYGYTF	TGTGTCAGCAGCCCCGACAGGGATTTCTATGGCTACACCTTC
.	TRBJ2-1	.	TRBV7-9	CAGSRTTGQLNYNEQFF	TGTGCCGGCAGCCGGACTACCGGACAACTAAACTACAATGAGCAGTTCTTC
TRBD2	TRBJ2-1	.	TRBV30	CAWSAGLAGAGGKQFF	TGTGCCTGGAGTGCCGGACTAGCGGGAGCGGGAGGGAAGCAGTTCTTC
.	TRBJ2-7	.	TRBV4-1	CASSRSNQIYEQYF	TGCGCCAGCAGCCGATCAAACCAGATCTACGAGCAGTATTTC
TRBD2	TRBJ2-1	few	TRBV29-1	CSVPSGSLKQFF	TGCAGTGTCCCTAGCGGGAGTCTTAAGCAGTTCTTC
.	TRBJ1-2	.	TRBV11-2	CTSSLFGFNGYTF	TGCACCAGCAGCTTATTTGGTTTCAATGGCTACACCTTC
.	TRBJ2-4	.	TRBV28	CASSVQEPIANNIQYF	TGTGCCAGCAGCGTTCAAGAGCCCATAGCCAATAACATTCAGTACTTC
.	TRBJ2-2	.	TRBV11-2	CARSLQAFSGAGELFF	TGTGCCAGGAGCTTGCAGGCGTTTTCAGGCGCCGGGGAACTGTTTTTT
TRBD2	TRBJ2-7	medium-sized	TRBV4-3	CASSPDRAGGYEQYF	TGCGCCAGCAGCCCCGATCGAGCGGGAGGCTACGAGCAGTACTTC
.	TRBJ2-3	.	TRBV29-1	CSGIQIEGTDTQYF	TGCAGCGGGATTCAAATAGAGGGCACAGATACACAGTATTTT
TRBD2	TRBJ2-3	.	TRBV4-3	CASSQDLPSGTSGKADTQYF	TGCGCCAGCAGCCAAGATCTTCCCTCCGGGACTAGCGGGAAGGCAGATACGCAATATTTT
.	TRBJ2-2	.	TRBV10-3	CAISVKGEPFF	TGTGCCATCAGTGTAAAGGGGGAGCCGTTTTTT
TRBD1	TRBJ1-2	many	TRBV28	CASSSARQGRGGYTF	TGTGCCAGCAGTTCCGCCCGACAGGGGAGGGGTGGCTACACCTTC
TRBD2	TRBJ2-1	.	TRBV11-1	CASSLGLAGEVDNEQFF	TGTGCCAGCAGCCTGGGACTAGCGGGAGAAGTTGACAATGAGCAGTTCTTC
.	TRBJ1-5	many	TRBV30	CAWSGGGISDQPQHF	TGTGCCTGGAGTGGTGGGGGGATATCGGATCAGCCCCAGCATTTT
.	TRBJ2-1	.	TRBV11-2	CTSSLDLGTCNEQFF	TGTACAAGCAGCTTAGATCTGGGGACCTGCAATGAGCAGTTCTTC
.	TRBJ2-1	.	TRBV5-1	CTSSLDWGNEQFF	TGCACCAGCAGCTTGGACTGGGGAAATGAGCAGTTCTTC
TRBD2	TRBJ2-5	.	TRBV29-1	CSGIVAGGVEIQYF	TGCAGCGGTATAGTAGCGGGAGGAGTAGAGATCCAGTACTTC
TRBD2	TRBJ2-3	.	TRBV7-3	CASSPLAGAADTQYF	TGTGCCAGCAGCCCCTTAGCGGGAGCCGCCGATACGCAGTATTTT
TRBD2	TRBJ2-2	.	TRBV29-1	CSVETSASNTGELFF	TGCAGCGTTGAGACTAGCGCGTCGAATACCGGGGAGCTGTTTTTT
TRBD2	TRBJ2-7	.	TRBV29-1	CSAQGLAGDYVQCF	TGCAGCGCCCAGGGGCTAGCGGGAGATTACGTGCAGTGCTTC
.	TRBJ1-5	.	TRBV29-1	CSVAITGDSNEPQHF	TGCAGCGTTGCGATTACAGGTGATAGTAATGAGCCCCAGCATTTT
TRBD1	TRBJ2-7	.	TRBV6-5	CTRSGMTGATRRYEQYF	TGTACCAGGAGTGGTATGACAGGGGCGACTCGACGTTACGAGCAGTACTTC
.	TRBJ1-4	.	TRBV2	CASSNRGASNEKLFF	TGTGCCAGCAGTAACCGGGGGGCATCTAATGAAAAACTGTTTTTT
.	TRBJ2-3	.	TRBV11-2	CASTIRRLKEKIDTQYF	TGTGCCAGCACCATCCGGAGGCTAAAGGAGAAGATAGATACGCAGTATTTT
.	TRBJ2-7	.	TRBV6-5	CDSSRTQIHPYEQYF	TGTGACAGCAGTCGGACCCAAATCCATCCGTACGAGCAGTACTTC
TRBD1	TRBJ2-7	once	TRBV6-2/TRBV6-3	CVSSFRDRAREQYF	TGTGTCAGTAGCTTCCGGGACAGGGCCCGCGAGCAGTACTTC